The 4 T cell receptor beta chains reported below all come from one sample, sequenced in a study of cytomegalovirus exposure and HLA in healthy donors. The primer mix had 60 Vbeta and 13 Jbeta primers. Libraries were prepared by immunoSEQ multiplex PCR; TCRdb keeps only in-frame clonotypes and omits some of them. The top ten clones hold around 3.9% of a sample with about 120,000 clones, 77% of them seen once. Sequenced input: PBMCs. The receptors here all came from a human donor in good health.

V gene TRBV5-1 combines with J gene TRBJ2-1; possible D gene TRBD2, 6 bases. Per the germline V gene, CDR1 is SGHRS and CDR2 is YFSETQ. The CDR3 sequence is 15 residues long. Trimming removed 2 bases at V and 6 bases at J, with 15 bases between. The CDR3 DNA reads TGCGCCAGCAGCTTCCAGGAGGGCCCGGGCAATGAGCAGTTCTTC. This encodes CASSFQEGPGNEQFF.

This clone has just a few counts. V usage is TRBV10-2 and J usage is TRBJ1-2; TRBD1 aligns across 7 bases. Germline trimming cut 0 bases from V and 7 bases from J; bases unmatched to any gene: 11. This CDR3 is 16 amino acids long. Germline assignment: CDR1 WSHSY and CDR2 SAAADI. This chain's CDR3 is CASSESRQGKHPGYTF. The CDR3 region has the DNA TGCGCCAGCAGTGAGTCACGACAGGGAAAACATCCTGGCTACACCTTC.

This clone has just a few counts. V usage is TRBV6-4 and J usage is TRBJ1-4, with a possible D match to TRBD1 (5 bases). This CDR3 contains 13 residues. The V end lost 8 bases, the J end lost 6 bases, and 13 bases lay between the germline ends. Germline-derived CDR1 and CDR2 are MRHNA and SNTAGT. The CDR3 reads CASYGTGDEKLFF. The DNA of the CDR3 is TGTGCCAGCTACGGGACTGGTGATGAAAAACTGTTTTTT.

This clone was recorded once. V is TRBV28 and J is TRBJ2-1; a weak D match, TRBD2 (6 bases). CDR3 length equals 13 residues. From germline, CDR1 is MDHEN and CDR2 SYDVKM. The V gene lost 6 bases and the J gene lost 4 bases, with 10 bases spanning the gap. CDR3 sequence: CASSPGGYNEQFF. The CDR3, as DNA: TGTGCCAGCAGCCCCGGGGGTTACAATGAGCAGTTCTTC.